The present entry profiles one T cell receptor beta chain with its context. Its antigen is undetermined. The DNA is left out, because the CDR3 cannot be placed on it with certainty; the CDR3 is given as TCRdb lists it. This sample is drawn from a study of shared clonotypes between healthy human individuals. Naive CD8 populations comprised CD45RO-negative cells positively selected for CCR7, excluding terminally differentiated effector memory CD45RA+ cells. Caucasian adults living in Nashville, Tennessee, provided all samples. Study findings and constraints: In having few donors, the study represented limited genetic and exposure-history diversity.

Sequenced by immunoSEQ multiplex PCR; TCRdb stores in-frame clones only, minus some. The sample lists 2 million or so clones, about 95% seen once, with around 1.1% in the top ten. The source material was naive CD8+ T cells sorted from blood. This clonotype was obtained from a man between 18 and 35 years old in good health.

CDR3 sequence: CASSAFGAVIPNEQFF. V is TRBV10-1 and J is TRBJ2-1. The CDR3 is 16 amino acids long, termini counted. CDR1 and CDR2 from the germline V gene are WNHNN and SYGVQD (reference sequence).